The clone carrying this T cell receptor (beta chain) was seen more than once but under ten times. Its specificity is unknown. The sample comes from a study of T-cell memory formation after mild COVID-19. Across the study: TCR clusters mostly belonged to single donors. General study results and limits: Day 15 to 85 contractors were CD4/CD8 balanced; later expanders leaned CD4+.

TCRdb reprocessed the 5' RACE reads via MiXCR and lists one record per CDR3 protein. The sample holds about 320,000 distinct CDR3 sequences, more than 13% seen once. Germline V gives CDR1 SGHTA, CDR2 FQGTGA. The length of the CDR3 is 14 residues. Trimming pared 5 bases from V and 4 bases from J, leaving 11 bases between. The genes are TRBV7-3 and TRBJ2-2; a possible D gene is TRBD1 (6 bases). This receptor was obtained from a man aged 18-30 years who had mild COVID-19 (a few samples of this study predate the infection). Cell type and time point are not known. Sequencing input: PBMCs or a T cell subset sorted from them (not recorded which). CDR3 loop: CASSRQEFTGELFF. The CDR3 region has the DNA TGTGCCAGCAGCCGACAGGAGTTCACCGGGGAGCTGTTTTTT.